These 10 T cell receptor beta chains share one sample of origin, sequenced in a study of T cell changes during pregnancy in multiple sclerosis. TCRdb's table, derived via immunoSEQ multiplex PCR, lists solely in-frame clones and lacks some. Of about 35,000 clones listed, 80% to 95% are singletons. Material: CD4+ T cells from peripheral blood mononuclear cells, obtained in the third trimester of pregnancy. The source of these receptors is a female donor in good health, enrolled as a control in a pregnancy study.

This clone was detected only once. The chain links TRBV19 to TRBJ2-3; 9 positions match TRBD1. The CDR3 is 15 amino acids. V dropped 5 bases and J dropped 1; count of bases not matched to a gene: 4. Germline CDR1 LNHDA, CDR2 SQIVND (reference sequence). The CDR3 DNA reads TGTGCCAGTAGTTCACAGGGGGCCGGCACAGATACGCAGTATTTT. It yields the protein CASSSQGAGTDTQYF.

This CDR3 reads CASSVSVSTDTQYF. The CDR3 DNA sequence: TGCGCCAGCAGTGTCTCCGTAAGCACAGATACGCAGTATTTT. The chain employs TRBV10-2 and TRBJ2-3; no definite D call. CDR3 length: 14 residues. Germline CDR1 is WSHSY and CDR2 is SAAADI. V shed 4 bases and J shed 0 bases, with 8 bases lying between them.

The chain has TRBV18 and TRBJ2-5; 12 bases match TRBD2. Trimming took 6 bases from V and 4 from J; bases not matched to a gene: 6. The CDR3 sequence is 15 residues long. Looked up from germline, CDR1 is KGHSH and CDR2 is LQKENI. The CDR3, as DNA: TGTGCCAGCTCCCCCACTAGCGGGGGGATAGAGACCCAGTACTTC. Its translation: CASSPTSGGIETQYF. Full variable domain (remainder filled in from reference TRBV18 and TRBJ2-5): NAGVMQNPRHLVRRRGQEARLRCSPMKGHSHVYWYRQLPEEGLKFMVYLQKENIIDESGMPKERFSAEFPKEGPSILRIQQVVRGDSAAYFCASSPTSGGIETQYFGPGTRLLVL.

This rearrangement joins TRBV14 to TRBJ1-1; D uncertain. This CDR3 region has 13 residues. V lost 4 bases and J lost 1, with 7 bases in between. CDR1 and CDR2 (germline): SGHDN, FVKESK. The CDR3 DNA is TGTGCCAGCAGCCTTACACGGAACACTGAAGCTTTCTTT. It is translated as CASSLTRNTEAFF.

This clone came up once. The rearrangement uses TRBV19 and TRBJ2-3; perhaps TRBD1 as D (6 bases). CDR3 length: 15 residues. Looked up from germline, CDR1 is LNHDA and CDR2 is SQIVND (reference sequence). Trimming pared 4 bases from V and 0 bases from J, leaving 11 bases between. In DNA form, the CDR3 reads TGTGCCAGTAGTACTTACAGGGTGAGCACAGATACGCAGTATTTT. This translates into CASSTYRVSTDTQYF. Drawing the rest from reference TRBV19 and TRBJ2-3, the complete variable domain is DGGITQSPKYLFRKEGQNVTLSCEQNLNHDAMYWYRQDPGQGLRLIYYSQIVNDFQKGDIAEGYSVSREKKESFPLTVTSAQKNPTAFYLCASSTYRVSTDTQYFGPGTRLTVL.

V and J are TRBV27 and TRBJ1-1; D remains unclear. Trimming took off 8 bases at V and 2 bases at J, with 18 bases between the two ends. CDR3 length: 15 residues. Germline V gene lookup returns CDR1 MNHEY and CDR2 SMNVEV (reference sequence). The CDR3 protein is CASSLGLRRNTEAFF. CDR3 coding DNA: TGTGCCAGCTCTTTGGGTCTGAGGAGAAACACTGAAGCTTTCTTT.

The CDR3 loop is CASSPAFTSYNEQFF. CDR3 DNA sequence: TGTGCCAGCAGCCCCGCCTTTACTTCTTACAATGAGCAGTTCTTC. V gene TRBV6-5 combines with J gene TRBJ2-1; unclear D gene. The V and J ends lost 6 bases and 4 bases respectively, with 16 bases between them. The CDR3 loop spans 15 amino acids. The germline CDR1 and CDR2 sequences are MNHEY and SVGAGI.

V and J are TRBV2 and TRBJ1-2, with a possible D match to TRBD1 (6 bases). The length of the CDR3 is 16 residues. The germline V gene has CDR1 SNHLY and CDR2 FYNNEI. Trimming cost V 2 bases and J 4 bases, with 17 bases left between them. In nucleotides, the CDR3 is TGTGCCAGCAGTGAATCCCGGGGGGGGCGCCTCTATGGCTACACCTTC. As protein: CASSESRGGRLYGYTF. The full variable domain, completed using reference TRBV2 and TRBJ1-2, is EPEVTQTPSHQVTQMGQEVILRCVPISNHLYFYWYRQILGQKVEFLVSFYNNEISEKSEIFDDQFSVERPDGSNFTLKIRSTKLEDSAMYFCASSESRGGRLYGYTFGSGTRLTVV.

The rearrangement links TRBV6-5 to TRBJ1-1, with D unclear. CDR3 length equals 13 residues. V was pared by 5 bases and J by 1 base, with 8 bases between. The germline V gene encodes CDR1 MNHEY and CDR2 SVGAGI. The DNA of the CDR3 is TGTGCCAGCAGTCCGAGCGGGAACACTGAAGCTTTCTTT. Protein sequence: CASSPSGNTEAFF.

This clone has a handful of counts. The chain is built from TRBV28 and TRBJ1-1, with D maybe TRBD1 (5 bases). The CDR3 spans 12 residues. Looked up from germline, CDR1 is MDHEN and CDR2 is SYDVKM. Trimming took off 6 bases at V and 5 bases at J, with 10 bases between the two ends. The CDR3 loop reads CASSQGGTEAFF. In nucleotides, the CDR3 is TGTGCCAGCAGCCAGGGTGGGACTGAAGCTTTCTTT.